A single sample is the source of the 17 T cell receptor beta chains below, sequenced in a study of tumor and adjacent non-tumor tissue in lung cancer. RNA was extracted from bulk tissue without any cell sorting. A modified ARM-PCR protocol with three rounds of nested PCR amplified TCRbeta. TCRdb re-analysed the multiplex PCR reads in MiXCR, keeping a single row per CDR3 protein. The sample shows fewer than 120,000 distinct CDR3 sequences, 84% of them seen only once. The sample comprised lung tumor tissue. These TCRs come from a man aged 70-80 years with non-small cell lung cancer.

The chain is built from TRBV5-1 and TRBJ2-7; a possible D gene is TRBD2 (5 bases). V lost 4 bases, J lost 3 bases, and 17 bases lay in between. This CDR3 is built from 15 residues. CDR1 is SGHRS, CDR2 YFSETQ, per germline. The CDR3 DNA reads TGCGCCAGCAGCCCCGACCACGACGGGGTCTACGAGCAGTACTTC. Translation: CASSPDHDGVYEQYF. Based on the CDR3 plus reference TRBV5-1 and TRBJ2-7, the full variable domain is KAGVTQTPRYLIKTRGQQVTLSCSPISGHRSVSWYQQTPGQGLQFLFEYFSETQRNKGNFPGRFSGRQFSNSRSEMNVSTLELGDSALYLCASSPDHDGVYEQYFGPGTRLTVT.

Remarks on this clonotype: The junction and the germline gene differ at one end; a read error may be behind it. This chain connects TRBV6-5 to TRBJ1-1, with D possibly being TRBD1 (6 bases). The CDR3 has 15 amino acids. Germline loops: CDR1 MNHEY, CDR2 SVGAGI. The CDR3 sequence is CASSYSPQGNSETFF. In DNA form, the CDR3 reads TGTGCCAGCAGTTACTCGCCCCAGGGGAACTCTGAAACTTTCTTT.

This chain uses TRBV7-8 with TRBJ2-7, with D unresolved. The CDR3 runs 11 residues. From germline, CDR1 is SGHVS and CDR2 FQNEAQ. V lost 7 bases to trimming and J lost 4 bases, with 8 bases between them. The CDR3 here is CASNDKYEQYF. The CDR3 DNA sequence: TGTGCCAGCAACGACAAATACGAGCAGTACTTC.

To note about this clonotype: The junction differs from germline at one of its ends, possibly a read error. CDR3 residues: CATSYTGDYGYIF. The CDR3 DNA reads as TGTGCCACCAGTTACACAGGAGACTATGGCTACATCTTC. J is TRBJ1-2 and V is TRBV6-5; D perhaps matches TRBD1 (5 bases). The germline V gene has CDR1 MNHEY and CDR2 SVGAGI. This CDR3 spans 13 amino acids.

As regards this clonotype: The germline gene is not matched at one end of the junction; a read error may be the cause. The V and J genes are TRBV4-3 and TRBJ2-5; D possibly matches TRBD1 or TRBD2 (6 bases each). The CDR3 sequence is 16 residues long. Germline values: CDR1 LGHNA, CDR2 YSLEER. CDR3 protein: CASSHTGGVGQDTQYF. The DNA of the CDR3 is TGCGCCAGCAGCCATACCGGAGGGGTGGGACAAGATACCCAGTACTTC.

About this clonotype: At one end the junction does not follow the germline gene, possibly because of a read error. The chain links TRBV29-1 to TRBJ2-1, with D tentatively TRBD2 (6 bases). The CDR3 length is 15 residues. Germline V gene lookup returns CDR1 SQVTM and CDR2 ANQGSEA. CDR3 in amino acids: CSAKPIRTDYNEHFF. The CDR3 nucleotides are TGCAGCGCCAAGCCAATCCGGACGGACTACAATGAGCACTTCTTC.

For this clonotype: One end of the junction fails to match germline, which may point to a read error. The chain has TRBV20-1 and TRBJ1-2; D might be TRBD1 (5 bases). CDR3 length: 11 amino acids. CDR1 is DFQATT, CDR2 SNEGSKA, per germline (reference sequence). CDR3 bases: TGCAATGCTGAGGGACCGGAGGGCTACACCTTC. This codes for CNAEGPEGYTF.

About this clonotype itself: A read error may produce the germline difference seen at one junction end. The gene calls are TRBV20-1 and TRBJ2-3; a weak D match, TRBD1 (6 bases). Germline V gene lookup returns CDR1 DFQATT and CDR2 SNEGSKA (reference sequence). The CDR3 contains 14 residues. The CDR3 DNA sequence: TGCAGTGCTAAAGTAGGGTGGGACACAGAAACGCAGTATTTT. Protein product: CSAKVGWDTETQYF.

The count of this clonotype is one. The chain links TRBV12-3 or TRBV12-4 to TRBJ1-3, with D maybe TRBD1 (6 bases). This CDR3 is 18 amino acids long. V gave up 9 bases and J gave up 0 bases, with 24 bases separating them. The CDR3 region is CASSHPGTRIGSGNTIYF. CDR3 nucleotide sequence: TGTGCCAGTAGTCATCCCGGGACAAGGATCGGCTCTGGAAACACCATATATTTT.

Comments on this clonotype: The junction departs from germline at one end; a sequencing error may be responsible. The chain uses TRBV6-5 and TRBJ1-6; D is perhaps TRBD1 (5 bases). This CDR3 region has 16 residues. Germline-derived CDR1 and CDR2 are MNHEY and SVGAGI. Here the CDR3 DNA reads TGTGCCAGCAGATCCACATGGGGCTCCTATAATTCACCCTTCCAGTTT. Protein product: CASRSTWGSYNSPFQF.

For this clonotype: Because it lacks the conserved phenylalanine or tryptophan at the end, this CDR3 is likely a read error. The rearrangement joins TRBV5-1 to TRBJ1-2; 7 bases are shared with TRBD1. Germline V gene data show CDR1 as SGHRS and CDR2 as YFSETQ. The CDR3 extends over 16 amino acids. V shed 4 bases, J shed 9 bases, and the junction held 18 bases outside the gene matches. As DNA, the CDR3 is TGCGCCAGCAGCCCAGATTCTTGGACAGGAAGAGATAGCTACACCTTA. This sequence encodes CASSPDSWTGRDSYTL.

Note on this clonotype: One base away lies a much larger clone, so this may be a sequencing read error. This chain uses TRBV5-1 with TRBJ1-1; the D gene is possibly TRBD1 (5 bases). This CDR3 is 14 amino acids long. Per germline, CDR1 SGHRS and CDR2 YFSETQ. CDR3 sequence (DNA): TGCGCCAACAGCTACTACAGGATTCACACTGAAGCTTTCTTT. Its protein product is CANSYYRIHTEAFF. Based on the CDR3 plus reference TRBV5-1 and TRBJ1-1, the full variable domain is KAGVTQTPRYLIKTRGQQVTLSCSPISGHRSVSWYQQTPGQGLQFLFEYFSETQRNKGNFPGRFSGRQFSNSRSEMNVSTLELGDSALYLCANSYYRIHTEAFFGQGTRLTVV.

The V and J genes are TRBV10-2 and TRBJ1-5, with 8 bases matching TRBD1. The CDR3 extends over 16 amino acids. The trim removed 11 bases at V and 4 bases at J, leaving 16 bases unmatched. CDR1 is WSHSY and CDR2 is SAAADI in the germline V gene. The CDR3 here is CARKPDRGGSNQPQHF. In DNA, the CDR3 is TGCGCCCGGAAACCCGACAGGGGTGGTAGTAATCAGCCCCAGCATTTT.

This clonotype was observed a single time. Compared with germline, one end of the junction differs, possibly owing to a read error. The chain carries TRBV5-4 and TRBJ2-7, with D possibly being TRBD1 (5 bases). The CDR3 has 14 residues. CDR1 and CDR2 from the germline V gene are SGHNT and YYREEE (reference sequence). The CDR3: CARSLAGQAYERYF. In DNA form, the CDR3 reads TGTGCCAGAAGCTTGGCCGGACAAGCCTACGAGCGGTACTTC.

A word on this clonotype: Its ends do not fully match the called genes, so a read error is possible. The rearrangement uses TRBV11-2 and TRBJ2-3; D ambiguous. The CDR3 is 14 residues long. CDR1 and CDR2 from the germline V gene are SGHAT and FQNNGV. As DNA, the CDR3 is TGTGCCACCAGCCTAACCCCAAAGTCAAATACGCAGTATTTT. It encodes CATSLTPKSNTQYF.

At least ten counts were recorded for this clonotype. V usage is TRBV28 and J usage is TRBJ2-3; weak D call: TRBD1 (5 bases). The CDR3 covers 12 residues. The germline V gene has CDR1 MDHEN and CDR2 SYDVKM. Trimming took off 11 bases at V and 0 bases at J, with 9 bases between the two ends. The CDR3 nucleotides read TGTGCCGTACAGGAAAGCACAGATACGCAGTATTTT. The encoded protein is CAVQESTDTQYF.

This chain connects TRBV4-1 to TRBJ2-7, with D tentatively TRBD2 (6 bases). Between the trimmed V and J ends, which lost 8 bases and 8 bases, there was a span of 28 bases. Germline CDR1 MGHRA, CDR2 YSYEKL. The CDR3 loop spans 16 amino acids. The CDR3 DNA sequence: TGCGCCAGCGGCCGGACACTAACGGGAGAGGGGAACCAGCAGTACTTC. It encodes CASGRTLTGEGNQQYF.